The 23 T cell receptor beta chains in this list originate from one sample, sequenced in a study of blood T cells in healthy people across ages. A second PCR of 7 to 11 cycles used a sample-barcoded 5' primer and a J-beta primer mix. TCRdb passed the 5' RACE reads through MiXCR, listing each CDR3 protein once. The data show approximately 850,000 distinct CDR3 sequences, more than 45% seen once. Source material: blood. The receptor set was obtained from a man between 25 and 39 years old in good health.

This clonotype was counted once. The chain has TRBV6-1 and TRBJ2-7; D is ambiguous. CDR1 is MNHNS, CDR2 SASEGT, per germline. V dropped 5 bases and J dropped 3 bases, with 11 bases sitting between them. The CDR3 length is 13 residues. The CDR3 loop is CASSNVLIYEQYF. The CDR3 DNA is TGTGCCAGCAGTAACGTCTTAATCTACGAGCAGTACTTC.

This clonotype has only a few counts. The chain employs TRBV29-1 and TRBJ1-2; TRBD1 matches 8 bases. The CDR3 extends over 13 amino acids. CDR1 is SQVTM, CDR2 ANQGSEA, per germline. J lost 1 base, V lost 6 bases, and 4 bases had no gene match. The CDR3 is CSVGDRGNYGYTF. DNA for the CDR3: TGCAGCGTGGGCGACAGGGGTAACTATGGCTACACCTTC.

V is TRBV7-2 and J is TRBJ1-2; D perhaps matches TRBD1 (5 bases). The length of the CDR3 is 14 residues. Germline CDR1 and CDR2: SGHTA and FQGNSA. Trimming cost V 2 bases and J 1 base, with 8 bases left between them. The CDR3 is CASSLRQLNYGYTF. In DNA, the CDR3 is TGTGCCAGCAGCTTAAGACAGCTTAACTATGGCTACACCTTC.

CDR3 amino acids: CSARILYEKSYEQYF. CDR3 DNA sequence: TGCAGTGCTAGAATCTTATATGAAAAATCGTACGAGCAGTACTTC. The chain uses TRBV20-1 and TRBJ2-4; D remains unclear. The J call is in doubt because the DNA end fits TRBJ2-7 better. The CDR3 consists of 15 residues. Germline V lookup: CDR1 DFQATT, CDR2 SNEGSKA (reference sequence).

This clonotype was picked up one time. The chain has TRBV6-5 and TRBJ1-4, with no clear D. The CDR3 covers 14 residues. The germline CDR1 and CDR2 sequences are MNHEY and SVGAGI. Between the trimmed V and J ends, which lost 7 bases and 4 bases, there was a span of 13 bases. CDR3 nucleotide sequence: TGTGCCAGCACCGCTGCGGGCCTTAATGAAAAACTGTTTTTT. As protein: CASTAAGLNEKLFF.

The rearrangement joins TRBV29-1 to TRBJ1-6; D remains unclear. The V end was cut by 5 bases, the J end by 0 bases, with 5 bases between. The CDR3 runs 13 residues. The germline V gene encodes CDR1 SQVTM and CDR2 ANQGSEA. CDR3 bases: TGCAGCGTTCAGAGCTCCTATAATTCACCCCTCCACTTT. It encodes CSVQSSYNSPLHF.

Comments on this clonotype: A read error may account for a junction end that differs from germline. The rearrangement uses TRBV20-1 and TRBJ2-4; D uncertain. Near its end, the DNA agrees better with TRBJ2-7, so the J call may be wrong. Germline CDR1 reads DFQATT; CDR2 reads SNEGSKA (reference sequence). This CDR3 has 15 amino acids. CDR3 bases: TGCAGTGCTACCGGACCGTCCGGAGTCTCCAACGAGCAGTACTTC. Translated: CSATGPSGVSNEQYF.

This chain links TRBV18 with TRBJ2-1; D uncertain. V was cut by 0 bases and J by 7 bases, with 13 bases left in between. Germline V gene lookup returns CDR1 KGHSH and CDR2 LQKENI. The CDR3 contains 15 residues. CDR3 loop: CASSPPGTVPNEQFF. DNA of the CDR3: TGTGCCAGCTCACCACCGGGAACAGTACCAAATGAGCAGTTCTTC.

This chain connects TRBV20-1 to TRBJ2-5, with D maybe TRBD2 (6 bases). Trimming pared 0 bases from V and 11 bases from J, leaving 16 bases between. The CDR3 loop spans 13 amino acids. Germline CDR1 is DFQATT and CDR2 is SNEGSKA (reference sequence). The CDR3 region is CSARDTAGKGQYF. For the CDR3, the DNA is TGCAGTGCTAGAGATACGGCGGGGAAAGGGCAGTACTTC.

The chain joins TRBV29-1 to TRBJ2-5, with D perhaps assigned TRBD1 or TRBD2 (5 bases each). Deletions cut 5 bases from V and 11 bases from J, with 24 bases between. Germline CDR1 SQVTM, CDR2 ANQGSEA. This CDR3 is built from 14 residues. CDR3 sequence: CSVSEGRTVGEQYF. Written as DNA, the CDR3 is TGCAGCGTTAGTGAGGGGCGGACGGTCGGGGAGCAGTACTTC.

This chain links TRBV7-2 with TRBJ2-3; unclear D gene. The V gene lost 1 base and the J gene lost 5 bases, with 10 bases spanning the gap. The CDR3 is 14 residues long. Per germline, CDR1 SGHTA and CDR2 FQGNSA. CDR3 nucleotides: TGTGCCAGCAGCTTAGATACCGCTAAAGATACGCAGTATTTT. This sequence encodes CASSLDTAKDTQYF.

The rearrangement links TRBV2 to TRBJ1-4, with D uncertain. The germline V and J ends were trimmed by 5 bases and 4 bases, with 11 bases remaining between them. The CDR3 is 14 amino acids. Germline CDR1 is SNHLY and CDR2 is FYNNEI. This chain's CDR3 is CASSIRQNNEKLFF. CDR3 sequence (DNA): TGTGCCAGCAGTATTAGGCAGAATAATGAAAAACTGTTTTTT. Full variable domain (rest looked up from reference TRBV2 and TRBJ1-4): EPEVTQTPSHQVTQMGQEVILRCVPISNHLYFYWYRQILGQKVEFLVSFYNNEISEKSEIFDDQFSVERPDGSNFTLKIRSTKLEDSAMYFCASSIRQNNEKLFFGSGTQLSVL.

For this clonotype: Possible read error: a much larger clone is one base away. The chain links TRBV7-9 to TRBJ2-6, with D uncertain. Trimming took 6 bases from V and 5 from J, leaving 5 bases between them. The CDR3 runs 12 residues. Germline CDR1 is SEHNR and CDR2 is FQNEAQ (reference sequence). This CDR3 reads CASRSRANVLTF. The CDR3 region has the DNA TGTGCCAGCAGGTCTCGGGCCAACGTCCTGACTTTC.

This chain uses TRBV3-1 with TRBJ1-4, with unresolved D. This CDR3 is built from 14 residues. From germline, CDR1 is LGHDT and CDR2 YNNKEL (reference sequence). Trimming left V 0 bases short and J 3 bases short, with 5 bases between. The CDR3 nucleotides are TGTGCCAGCAGCCAAGACAGGTCTAATGAAAAACTGTTTTTT. Residues: CASSQDRSNEKLFF.

This chain uses TRBV20-1 with TRBJ2-3; TRBD2 agrees at 7 bases. CDR1 DFQATT and CDR2 SNEGSKA come from the germline V gene (reference sequence). V shed 6 bases and J 4 bases; nucleotides not matched to a gene: 13. The CDR3 has 15 residues. The CDR3, as DNA: TGCAGTGCGCAGGGACTTCGGGAGGATTCAGATACGCAGTATTTT. Its translation: CSAQGLREDSDTQYF.

The V gene is TRBV2, the J gene TRBJ2-5; the D is unclear. The V gene's germline CDR1 is SNHLY and CDR2 FYNNEI. The V end lost 4 bases, the J end lost 5 bases, and 8 bases lay between the germline ends. The length of the CDR3 is 12 residues. CDR3 sequence: CASSVGPETQYF. Written as DNA, the CDR3 is TGTGCCAGCAGTGTGGGTCCGGAGACCCAGTACTTC. The full variable domain, in which reference TRBV2 and TRBJ2-5 provide the parts outside the CDR3, is EPEVTQTPSHQVTQMGQEVILRCVPISNHLYFYWYRQILGQKVEFLVSFYNNEISEKSEIFDDQFSVERPDGSNFTLKIRSTKLEDSAMYFCASSVGPETQYFGPGTRLLVL.

The chain carries TRBV6-2 or TRBV6-3 and TRBJ2-7; 8 nucleotides align to TRBD1. Looked up from germline, CDR1 is MNHEY and CDR2 is SVGEGT. This CDR3 comprises 17 residues. V trimming: 2 bases; J trimming: 3 bases; junction bases outside the gene matches: 12. The CDR3 region has the DNA TGTGCCAGCAGTTACAGGGCTGGACAGGGATCGGTCTACGAGCAGTACTTC. It yields the protein CASSYRAGQGSVYEQYF.

The V and J genes are TRBV7-8 and TRBJ1-2; D gene ambiguous. The V and J ends lost 5 bases and 8 bases respectively, with 12 bases between them. This CDR3 contains 12 residues. Looked up from germline, CDR1 is SGHVS and CDR2 is FQNEAQ. This CDR3 reads CASSPDPRGYTF. The CDR3, as DNA: TGTGCCAGCAGCCCTGATCCCAGGGGCTACACCTTC.

The J gene is TRBJ2-1, the V gene TRBV7-4; maybe TRBD2 (6 bases). Trimming shortened V by 6 bases and J by 5 bases, and 17 bases separated the two germline ends. The CDR3 loop spans 15 amino acids. The germline gives CDR1 SGHVT, CDR2 SQSDAQ. CDR3 sequence (DNA): TGTGCCAGCAGGATCCGGGACTTGAAAAACAATGAGCAGTTCTTC. Its protein is CASRIRDLKNNEQFF. Using reference TRBV7-4 and TRBJ2-1 for the parts outside the CDR3, the full variable domain is GAGVSQSPRYKVAKRGRDVALRCDSISGHVTLYWYRQTLGQGSEVLTYSQSDAQRDKSGRPSGRFSAERPERSVSTLKIQRTEQGDSAVYLCASRIRDLKNNEQFFGPGTRLTVL.

The chain couples TRBV28 to TRBJ2-7; 8 bases line up with TRBD1. The tail of the sequence fits TRBJ2-5 better, so the J call may be wrong. Germline CDR1 is MDHEN and CDR2 is SYDVKM. The CDR3 totals 16 residues. CDR3 amino acids: CASSLRAQGAGETQYF. The DNA for the CDR3 is TGTGCCAGCAGTTTAAGGGCCCAGGGGGCAGGAGAGACCCAGTACTTC.

The chain is built from TRBV5-1 and TRBJ2-5; the match to TRBD1 covers 8 bases. The end of the DNA aligns better with TRBJ2-7, so the J call may be wrong. The CDR3 consists of 16 residues. Germline CDR1 and CDR2: SGHRS and YFSETQ. The CDR3 bases are TGCGCCAGCAGCTTGCAATCCGACAGGGGAGGCTACGAGCAGTACTTC. It codes for CASSLQSDRGGYEQYF.

The V call is TRBV10-2, the J call TRBJ2-7; 10 bases line up with TRBD1. Germline loops: CDR1 WSHSY, CDR2 SAAADI. After removal of 0 bases from V and 7 bases from J, the junction contained 15 bases not matched to a gene. CDR3 length equals 18 residues. This chain's CDR3 is CASSESGGTGDLRAEQYF. In DNA form, the CDR3 reads TGCGCCAGCAGTGAGTCAGGTGGGACAGGGGATCTCCGAGCAGAGCAGTACTTC.

This clonotype was seen a handful of times. The rearrangement joins TRBV3-1 to TRBJ2-3; TRBD1 or TRBD2 may be the D gene (5 bases each). Germline lookup yields CDR1 LGHDT and CDR2 YNNKEL (reference sequence). The CDR3 is 15 residues long. Trimming pared 1 base from V and 6 bases from J, leaving 14 bases between. The CDR3, as DNA: TGTGCCAGCAGCCAAGTGGAGAGGGGAAGGGATACGCAGTATTTT. It translates to CASSQVERGRDTQYF.